The 3 T cell receptor beta chains given below trace back to one sample, sequenced in a study of T cells after yellow fever vaccination (dated by TCRdb to between 2018 and 2021). The treatment or condition label of this sample denotes: live attenuated yellow fever vaccine strain. Libraries were prepared through 5' RACE. Sequencing took place on an Illumina HiSeq 2500. Through fastp at Q25 and MiXCR, TCRdb rebuilt clones from the public reads, retaining in-frame beta chains. When rows share a CDR3 protein, they turn into one entry using the most common DNA and genes. A total of about 630,000 distinct CDR3 sequences appear in this sample, about 12% of them only once. The ten most abundant clones make up around 14% of the sample. Specimen: PBMCs, collected on the day of the yellow fever booster vaccination. Receptors were obtained from a man aged 30 to 39 who received the YFV17D yellow fever vaccine.

The chain carries TRBV20-1 and TRBJ2-4; a possible D gene is TRBD2 (7 bases). The length of the CDR3 is 13 residues. Germline lookup yields CDR1 DFQATT and CDR2 SNEGSKA (reference sequence). V lost 3 bases to trimming and J lost 9 bases, with 15 bases between them. The CDR3 nucleotides read TGCAGTGCTAGTGAGGTTCGGGGGGCCATTCAGTACTTC. The encoded protein is CSASEVRGAIQYF.

In this sample, this clonotype turned up a few times. The chain recombines TRBV5-4 with TRBJ2-1; a possible D gene is TRBD1 (5 bases). Looked up from germline, CDR1 is SGHNT and CDR2 is YYREEE (reference sequence). The CDR3 is made up of 14 amino acids. V was pared by 2 bases and J by 7 bases, with 13 bases between. The CDR3 protein is CASSFSRAQNEQFF. The CDR3, as DNA: TGTGCCAGCAGCTTCTCCAGGGCGCAGAATGAGCAGTTCTTC.

This clonotype was seen a few times. The rearrangement joins TRBV7-2 to TRBJ1-1, with 7 positions matching TRBD1. Germline-derived CDR1 and CDR2 are SGHTA and FQGNSA. V lost 5 bases to trimming and J lost 4 bases; unmatched junction nucleotides: 7. This CDR3 comprises 14 residues. CDR3 nucleotides: TGTGCCAGCAGCCTCCGGGACAGAGGCACTGAAGCTTTCTTT. This sequence encodes CASSLRDRGTEAFF.